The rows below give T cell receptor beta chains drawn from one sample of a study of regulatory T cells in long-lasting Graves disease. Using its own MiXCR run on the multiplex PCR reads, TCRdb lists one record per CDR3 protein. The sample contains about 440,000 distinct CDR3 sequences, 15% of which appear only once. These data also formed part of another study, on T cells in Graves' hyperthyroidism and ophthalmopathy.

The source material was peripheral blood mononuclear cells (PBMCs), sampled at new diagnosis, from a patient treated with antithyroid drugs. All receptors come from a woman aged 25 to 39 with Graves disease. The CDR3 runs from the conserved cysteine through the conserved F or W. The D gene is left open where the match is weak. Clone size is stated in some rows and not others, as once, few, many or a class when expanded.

CASSYGLAGGTGELFF | TGTGCCAGCAGTTACGGTCTAGCGGGAGGCACCGGGGAGCTGTTTTTT | TRBD2 | TRBV6-5 | many | TRBJ2-2
CAINDPSLSYEQYF | TGTGCCATCAATGATCCCTCCCTTTCCTACGAGCAGTACTTC | NA | TRBV10-3 | many | TRBJ2-7
CASSPRILAGGWETQYF | TGTGCCAGCAGCCCGCGTATCCTAGCGGGAGGCTGGGAGACCCAGTACTTC | TRBD2 | TRBV7-2 | NA | TRBJ2-5
CASSLVAGSFGEQYF | TGTGCCAGCAGTTTGGTAGCGGGAAGCTTTGGCGAGCAGTACTTC | TRBD2 | TRBV27 | many | TRBJ2-7
CASSSGPYIQYF | TGTGCCAGCAGTTCGGGACCATACATTCAGTACTTC | NA | TRBV6-9 | NA | TRBJ2-4
CASSLVRDTDTQYF | TGCGCCAGCAGCTTGGTGAGGGACACAGATACGCAGTATTTT | NA | TRBV5-1 | many | TRBJ2-3
CASSSRDRTDTQYF | TGTGCCAGCAGCTCCCGGGACCGCACAGATACGCAGTATTTT | NA | TRBV11-3 | many | TRBJ2-3
CASRGDRDQPQHF | TGTGCCAGCAGGGGGGACAGAGATCAGCCCCAGCATTTT | TRBD1 | TRBV2 | NA | TRBJ1-5
CASTERGSDQPQHF | TGTGCCAGCACCGAACGTGGGAGCGATCAGCCCCAGCATTTT | NA | TRBV2 | NA | TRBJ1-5
CSAKRLAGPVWNNEQFF | TGCAGTGCCAAGCGACTAGCGGGTCCGGTTTGGAACAATGAGCAGTTCTTC | TRBD2 | TRBV20-1 | few | TRBJ2-1
CASSIPGGANEKLFF | TGTGCCAGCAGCATCCCAGGGGGAGCTAATGAAAAACTGTTTTTT | TRBD1 | TRBV7-9 | few | TRBJ1-4
CASSPWTTNTEAFF | TGCGCCAGCAGCCCCTGGACAACAAACACTGAAGCTTTCTTT | NA | TRBV4-1 | many | TRBJ1-1
CAWSVGSNQPQHF | TGTGCCTGGAGTGTAGGAAGCAATCAGCCCCAGCATTTT | NA | TRBV30 | many | TRBJ1-5
CASSHERGRVYEQYF | TGTGCCAGCAGCCACGAGAGGGGGCGGGTCTACGAGCAGTACTTC | TRBD1 | TRBV11-1 | many | TRBJ2-7
CASSRGQGTYEQYF | TGTGCCAGCAGCCGTGGACAGGGCACCTACGAGCAGTACTTC | TRBD1 | TRBV19 | many | TRBJ2-7
CASSRTTGFYNEQFF | TGTGCCAGCAGCCGTACTACAGGGTTCTACAATGAGCAGTTCTTC | NA | TRBV14 | NA | TRBJ2-1
CASRVQGDQPQHF | TGTGCCAGCAGGGTACAGGGGGATCAGCCCCAGCATTTT | TRBD1 | TRBV28 | many | TRBJ1-5
CASSFQTDINTGELFF | TGTGCCAGCAGTTTCCAGACTGATATTAACACCGGGGAGCTGTTTTTT | NA | TRBV27 | few | TRBJ2-2
CARTGAGTGELFF | TGTGCCAGAACAGGGGCGGGCACCGGGGAGCTGTTTTTT | TRBD1 | TRBV7-9 | few | TRBJ2-2
CASGDLGKLFF | TGTGCCAGCGGCGACCTGGGCAAACTGTTTTTT | NA | TRBV6-1 | NA | TRBJ1-4
CAISERAGTGGGHEQYF | TGTGCCATCAGTGAGAGAGCCGGCACGGGGGGGGGCCACGAGCAGTACTTC | TRBD2 | TRBV10-3 | few | TRBJ2-7
CASSQEGLLNGQFF | TGCGCCAGCAGCCAAGAGGGTCTCTTGAACGGCCAGTTCTTC | NA | TRBV11-2 | NA | TRBJ2-1
CASRPGTSGTYEQYF | TGTGCCAGCAGACCGGGGACTAGCGGGACCTACGAGCAGTACTTC | TRBD2 | TRBV2 | many | TRBJ2-7
CASSNQGLSYEQYF | TGTGCCAGCTCAAATCAGGGGCTTTCCTACGAGCAGTACTTC | NA | TRBV18 | many | TRBJ2-7
CASREGPNTEAFF | TGTGCCAGCAGGGAGGGGCCGAACACTGAAGCTTTCTTT | NA | TRBV7-3 | many | TRBJ1-1
CASSDSRHHTGELFF | TGTGCCAGCAGTGACTCGAGACATCACACCGGGGAGCTGTTTTTT | NA | TRBV6-1 | few | TRBJ2-2